Sequencing of this TCR beta chain was carried out in a study of cytomegalovirus exposure and HLA in healthy donors (dated 2017 in TCRdb). Turning to the overall study: An earlier analysis of 587 of the donors reported 250 to 300 Gb of sequence data and 95 million to 120 million unique TCR beta sequences obtained from approximately 180 million T cells. The number of typed donors differed by locus: about 629-630 for A, B, C, DRB1 and DQB1; approximately 520 for DQA1; over 600 for DPA1; and some 430 for DPB1. In a later genetic analysis, genome-wide SNP genotypes for 398 of the 666 donors were used, and that subset was treated as a discovery cohort. Because of strong linkage in the cohort, roughly five DR-DQ haplotypes were treated as single units for association and clustering. To predict cytomegalovirus infection status, the study brought together high-throughput TCR immunosequencing, statistical association of individual TCRs with disease status, and machine learning. Every discovery cohort repertoire had been produced on one sequencing platform. A later analysis re-examined previously published TCR beta repertoires from hundreds of donors and added high-resolution HLA genotyping to investigate patterns of TCR occurrence. On average, 235,054 unique TCR beta nucleotide sequences were sequenced per donor among more than 350 genotyped donors of the cohort, with approximately 18% of those sequences being non-productive. The T cell repertoires of some 670 subjects were profiled by immunosequencing and related to cytomegalovirus serostatus. The genetic ancestry cluster associated with self-reported Caucasian donors included over 65% of the approximately 410 genotyped donors. HLA typing covered class I and class II loci at four-digit resolution. The study aimed to test whether cataloging public T cell receptors could reveal signatures of past pathogen exposure. Along with the approximately 620-subject first cohort, a separate validation cohort of around 110 different subjects was used. The later analysis used no new phenotypic data to find candidate immune exposures, relying instead on TCR beta sequences and their occurrence across donors. An earlier analysis of approximately 580 of the donors used high-throughput TCR beta sequencing to judge whether each TCR beta V gene segment behaved as functional or pseudogenic. Donor age, sex, ethnicity and CMV serostatus were compiled together with the repertoire data. An early release that covered about 600 HLA-typed donors contained approximately 300 gigabases of sequencing data and about 93 million unique TCR sequences.

Broader findings and caveats from the paper: In a later analysis, several top co-occurrence clusters were reported to appear linked to parvovirus B19, influenza, CMV and Epstein-Barr virus. Linkage disequilibrium might explain the correlated functional status among segregating V segments, but an unknown experimental factor could not be excluded. HLA typing was unavailable for some donors at each locus, so association tests used only the typed subset. A later analysis found that most CMV-associated TCR beta chains appeared HLA-restricted, with HLA associations seemingly driven largely by CMV exposure. When HLA alleles, especially DR and DQ, strongly co-occurred, attributing TCR associations to individual alleles was difficult. A further reported finding was that TCR beta sequences accurately predicted the HLA-A and HLA-B alleles for most subjects in the first cohort. The cohort was sequenced for TCR beta chains only, and without alpha or paired-chain data the features that could be detected were limited. A cluster of highly shared sequence variants was judged likely to be a technical artifact of the sequencing pipeline. In both the original and validation cohorts, the classifier was reported to diagnose cytomegalovirus status with high specificity and sensitivity. In the study, around 150 TCR beta chains were listed as associated with cytomegalovirus. In an earlier analysis of over 550 of the donors, most TCR beta V segments were observed in productive rearrangements about 90% or about 30% of the time, broadly matching IMGT annotations. A later genetic analysis reported fewer N-insertions in productive TCRs among donors in an Asian-associated ancestry cluster than the roughly 640-donor mean. It was suggested by the authors that the approach could potentially be generalized to other disease states and immunological phenotypes. Immune exposure information for the cohort was limited to CMV serostatus. A later genetic analysis associated a missense DCLRE1C variant with V-gene and J-gene trimming of TCR beta chains, and an independent cohort replicated the association. In a later analysis, around 17,000 TCR beta sequences were associated with specific HLA alleles at a false discovery rate of 0.05. Because the 87-base-pair reads could not distinguish some IMGT-functional V segments, including TRBV6-2 and TRBV6-3, those segments were excluded. Roughly uniform sequencing depth across donors was assumed in presence/absence analyses, although this assumption may not hold. Because counts were too low, seventeen rarely observed V segments, including chromosome 9 orphons, were left out of the earlier analysis of about 500 of the donors. According to a later analysis, TCR association rates differed among HLA loci, with DRB1 alleles showing the most associated TCRs and HLA-C alleles showing the fewest. Most TCR sequences were seen in very few donors, while some public TCRs were found in many individuals. In vitro tests confirmed that a few of the cytomegalovirus-associated TCR beta chains recognize cytomegalovirus antigens. In a later analysis, HLA-associated TCR beta chains were found to be more clonally expanded and to have lower generation probabilities than equally common non-associated chains.

Library preparation used the immunoSEQ multiplex PCR assay. For the multiplex PCR, a mixture combining 60 forward primers for TCR Vbeta segments and 13 reverse primers for TCR Jbeta segments was used. A multiplex PCR assay on genomic DNA amplified the CDR3 region of rearranged TCR beta genes. Amplified TCR beta libraries were sequenced as 87-base-pair reads on the Illumina HiSeq System. The authors' analysis ran thus. A later analysis counted some 80 million unique TCR beta chains across the 666 repertoires, and some 11 million of these chains were shared by at least two donors. A nearest-neighbor algorithm error-corrected the raw reads and collapsed the reads into unique sequences, merging closely related sequences to remove PCR and sequencing errors. V, D and J gene segments were assigned by aligning CDR3 sequences to IMGT reference sequences. For a sequence to be retained, at least a six-nucleotide match to both a V gene segment and a J gene segment was required. A rearrangement was called productive if the CDR3 had no stop codons and remained in frame with V and J, and every other rearrangement was called non-productive. Following IMGT convention, CDR3 was defined as the stretch from the second conserved V-encoded cysteine to the conserved J-encoded phenylalanine. In an earlier analysis of more than 550 of the donors, sequences lacking an unambiguous match to a single V gene segment were excluded. In an earlier analysis of almost 600 of the donors, a V segment was called functional when productive rearrangements were above 56.7%, and segregating when the standard deviation between donors exceeded 5%. A statistical classification framework was developed to diagnose cytomegalovirus status using the catalog of TCR beta chain sequences. V and J gene assignment, in a later analysis, came from comparing TCR nucleotide sequences with IMGT/GENE-DB human TR gene sequences. Using the TCRdist pipeline, a later analysis assigned CDR3 sequences along with most-parsimonious VDJ recombination scenarios. In a later analysis, each TCR beta chain was defined by its CDR3 amino acid sequence together with its V-gene family, and reads without a unique V-gene family were excluded. To address suspected cross-contamination and a sequencing artifact, a later analysis removed a few hundred highly shared, low-generation-probability nucleotide sequences. A later analysis calculated a clonal expansion index for each public chain from normalized within-repertoire ranks of inferred template counts. In a later analysis, generation probabilities were computed using a VDJ recombination model fitted to out-of-frame rearrangements, and the results were checked against IGoR. In a later analysis, TCR-TCR, TCR-HLA and TCR-CMV co-occurrence was scored with hypergeometric tests, and a repertoire-size bias correction was applied to TCR pairs. In a later analysis, false discovery rates were estimated by permuting HLA or CMV assignments 20 times. In a later analysis, co-occurring TCRs were grouped using DBSCAN, and TCRdist sequence similarity was added for clustering within HLA-allele-positive subsets. Repertoires with fewer than 30,000 or more than 120,000 public chains were left out of co-occurrence clustering, as were four to six repertoires with anomalous nucleotide sharing. This is the immuneACCESS table as TCRdb keeps it, with only in-frame sequences that have V and J called. A part of the clones is gone; compared with another copy, unresolved V genes explain less than half, and the rest is unexplained. V and J calls and clone size are copied from that table; D and trimming were computed from the DNA. The table for this sample lists over 150,000 clones; 70% to 80% of them were counted only once. Jointly, the top ten make up approximately 8.7% of the sample.

Comment on this clone: Its antigen target is currently unknown. Base quality data are lacking; no much larger clone is found one base away.

The cohort consisted of hundreds of healthy bone marrow donors. At the time of sampling, all cohort members were nominally healthy, though unrecorded immune exposures were likely present. The donor tested CMV seropositive, placing the donor among the 289 seropositive members of the cohort. Every donor gave a peripheral blood sample, and the peripheral blood mononuclear cells from that sample were used for TCR beta sequencing. The Qiagen DNeasy Blood Extraction Kit was used to extract genomic DNA from the blood cell samples. The germline V gene gives CDR1 as SGHAT and CDR2 as FQNNGV. Inclusive of the bounding cysteine and phenylalanine, the CDR3 is 14 residues long. The DNA shown is the 42-base CDR3, in frame from base 1. Trimming removed 2 bases from V and 0 bases from J, leaving 7 bases between the germline ends.

The source material was PBMCs. The chain links TRBV11-2 with TRBJ1-1, with no confident D gene call. The TCR was taken from a man aged 18 to 35 in good health and CMV-seropositive. The CDR3 protein is CASSLRGLNTEAFF. The DNA sequence is given as TGTGCCAGCAGCTTACGGGGATTGAACACTGAAGCTTTCTTT.